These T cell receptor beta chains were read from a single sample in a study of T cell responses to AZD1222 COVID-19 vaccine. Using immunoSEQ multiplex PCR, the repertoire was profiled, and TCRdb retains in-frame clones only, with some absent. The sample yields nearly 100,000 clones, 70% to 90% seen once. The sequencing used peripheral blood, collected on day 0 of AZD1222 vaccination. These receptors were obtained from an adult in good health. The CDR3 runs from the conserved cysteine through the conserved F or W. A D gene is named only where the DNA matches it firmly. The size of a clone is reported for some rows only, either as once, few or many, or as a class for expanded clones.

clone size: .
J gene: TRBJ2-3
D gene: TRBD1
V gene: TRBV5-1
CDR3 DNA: TGCGCCAGCAGCTTGGCGGGACAGGAGCTCACAGATACGCAGTATTTT
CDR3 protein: CASSLAGQELTDTQYF

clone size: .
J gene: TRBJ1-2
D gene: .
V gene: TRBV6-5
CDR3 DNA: TGTGCCAGCAGTTCCCATGGACAGATCTATGGCTACACCTTC
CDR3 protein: CASSSHGQIYGYTF

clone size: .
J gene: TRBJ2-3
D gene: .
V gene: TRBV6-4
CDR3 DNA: TGTGCCAGCAGTCCGAACGGGGCCGCAGATACGCAGTATTTT
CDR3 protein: CASSPNGAADTQYF

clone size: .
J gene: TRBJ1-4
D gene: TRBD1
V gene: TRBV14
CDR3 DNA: TGTGCCAGCAGCCCCGGACAGGTTGCAACTAATGAAAAACTGTTTTTT
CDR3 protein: CASSPGQVATNEKLFF

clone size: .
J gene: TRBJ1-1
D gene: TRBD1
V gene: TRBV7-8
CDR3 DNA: TGTGCCAGCAGCTTAGAGAGCAGGGGGCGACCTGAAGCTTTCTTT
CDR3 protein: CASSLESRGRPEAFF

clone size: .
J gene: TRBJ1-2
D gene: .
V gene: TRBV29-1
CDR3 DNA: TGCAGCGTTGGCGGAACAGCTTATTATGGCTACACCTTC
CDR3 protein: CSVGGTAYYGYTF

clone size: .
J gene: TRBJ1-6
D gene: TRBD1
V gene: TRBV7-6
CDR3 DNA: TGTGCCAGCAGCTACGGGACAGGGCGTAATTCACCCCTCCACTTT
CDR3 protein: CASSYGTGRNSPLHF

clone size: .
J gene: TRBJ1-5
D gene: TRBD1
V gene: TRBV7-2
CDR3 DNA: TGTGCCAGCAGCCCCGGGACAGGGGGCTATCAGCCCCAGCATTTT
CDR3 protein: CASSPGTGGYQPQHF

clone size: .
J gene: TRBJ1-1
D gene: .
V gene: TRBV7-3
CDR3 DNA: TGTGCCAGCAGCTCACAGGGTCTGAACACTGAAGCTTTCTTT
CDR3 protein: CASSSQGLNTEAFF

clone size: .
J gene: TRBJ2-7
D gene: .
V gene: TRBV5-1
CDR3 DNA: TGCGCCAGCAGCTCGGGACAACGCTCCTACGAGCAGTACTTC
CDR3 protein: CASSSGQRSYEQYF

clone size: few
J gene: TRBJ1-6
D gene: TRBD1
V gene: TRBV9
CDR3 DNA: TGTGCCAGCATCATAAAGGGGGCAGCCTATAATTCACCCCTCCACTTT
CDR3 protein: CASIIKGAAYNSPLHF

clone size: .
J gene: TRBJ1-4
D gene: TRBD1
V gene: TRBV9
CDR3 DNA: TGTGCCAGCAGCGTAGAAGGGACAGGATATGAAAAACTGTTTTTT
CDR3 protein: CASSVEGTGYEKLFF

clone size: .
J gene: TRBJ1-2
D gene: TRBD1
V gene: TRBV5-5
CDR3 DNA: TGTGCCAGCAGCCTAGACAGGGGTACATCTAACTATGGCTACACCTTC
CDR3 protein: CASSLDRGTSNYGYTF

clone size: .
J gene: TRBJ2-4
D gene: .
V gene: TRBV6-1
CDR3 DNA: TGTGCCAGCAGTGAAGCGCTCGGGGTTCAAAACATTCAGTACTTC
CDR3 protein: CASSEALGVQNIQYF

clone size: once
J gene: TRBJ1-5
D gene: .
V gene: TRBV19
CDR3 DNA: TGTGCCAGTAGTATAGGCAGGGTGCCCAATCAGCCCCAGCATTTT
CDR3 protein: CASSIGRVPNQPQHF

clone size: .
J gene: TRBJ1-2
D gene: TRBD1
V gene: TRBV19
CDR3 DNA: TGTGCCAGTAGTGTGACAGGGGGCGCGGGTGGCTACACCTTC
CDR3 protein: CASSVTGGAGGYTF

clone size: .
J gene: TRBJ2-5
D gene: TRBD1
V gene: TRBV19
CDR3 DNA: TGTGCCACTAGGACAGGGGGGCAAGAGACCCAGTACTTC
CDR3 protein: CATRTGGQETQYF

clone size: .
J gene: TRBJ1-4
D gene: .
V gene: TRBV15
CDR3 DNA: TGTGCCACCAGCAGTGGGGACGAAAAACTGTTTTTT
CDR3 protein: CATSSGDEKLFF

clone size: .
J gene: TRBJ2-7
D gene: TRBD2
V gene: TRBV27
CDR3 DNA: TGTGCCAGCAGTTTGCGTCCCGGGACTAGCGGGGGGGCTCTGTACTTC
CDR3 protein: CASSLRPGTSGGALYF

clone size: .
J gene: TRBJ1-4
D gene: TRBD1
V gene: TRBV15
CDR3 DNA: TGTGCCACCAGCATAACACGGGGACAGGGTAATGAAAAACTGTTTTTT
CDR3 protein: CATSITRGQGNEKLFF

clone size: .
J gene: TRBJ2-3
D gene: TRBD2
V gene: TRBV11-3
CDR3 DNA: TGTGCCAGCAGCTTAGTCTTAGCGGGAGACACAGATACGCAGTATTTT
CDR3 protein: CASSLVLAGDTDTQYF

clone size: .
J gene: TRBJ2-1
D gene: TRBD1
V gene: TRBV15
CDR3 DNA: TGTGCCACCAGCAGAGGAGGGGACAGTGGGGGCTTCCTGTTCTTC
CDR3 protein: CATSRGGDSGGFLFF

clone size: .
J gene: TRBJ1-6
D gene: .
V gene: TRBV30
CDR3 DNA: TGTGCCTGTAGTAAGGTCCCAAGCTCCTATAATTCACCCCTCCACTTT
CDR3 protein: CACSKVPSSYNSPLHF

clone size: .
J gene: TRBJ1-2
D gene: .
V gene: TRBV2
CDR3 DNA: TGTGCCAGCAGGATTAAGATCAACTATGGCTACACCTTC
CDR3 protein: CASRIKINYGYTF